The clone carrying this TCR beta chain has more than one count but fewer than ten. The entry originates in a study of T-cell reconstitution after alpha-beta-depleted transplantation in children. Library preparation (for TCRbeta) was performed with unique molecular identifiers. Via MiXCR, TCRdb re-called the PCR reads, giving one row per CDR3 protein. This repertoire shows approximately 800,000 distinct CDR3 sequences, around 17% found once; its top ten account for roughly 4.8%. The sample was PBMCs, mostly from graft donor cells, taken 360 days after TCRalphabeta/CD19-depleted stem cell transplant. The origin of this receptor is a male patient under 18 who had a stem cell transplant for acute lymphoblastic leukemia, so the T cells may come from the graft donor.

This chain's CDR3 is CASSMVGNTEAFF. The DNA for the CDR3 is TGCGCCAGCAGTATGGTGGGAAACACTGAAGCTTTCTTT. The chain combines TRBV5-1 with TRBJ1-1, with D uncertain. Germline CDR1 and CDR2: SGHRS and YFSETQ. The CDR3 consists of 13 residues. Trimming left V 5 bases short and J 2 bases short, with 10 bases between.